This note documents a single TCR beta chain sequence. Primers for the PCR totalled 60 Vbeta and 13 Jbeta. The protocol was immunoSEQ multiplex PCR, while the TCRdb copy is restricted to in-frame clones and leaves out a portion. The table includes fewer than 200,000 clones, approximately 85% detected once. The V gene's germline CDR1 is PRHDT and CDR2 FYEKMQ (reference sequence). The length of the CDR3 is 16 residues. Losses at the gene ends were 4 bases for V and 0 bases for J; bases not matched to a gene: 8. This sample was included in a study of cytomegalovirus exposure and HLA in healthy donors. The receptor was derived from a man aged 30-40 years in good health and CMV-seropositive. The chain recombines TRBV13 with TRBJ1-1; TRBD1 matches 7 bases. Sequenced: PBMCs. The CDR3, as DNA: TGTGCCAGCAGCTCCCGGGACAGCCATATGAACACTGAAGCTTTCTTT. Its translation: CASSSRDSHMNTEAFF.